The 7 T cell receptor beta chains presented below share a single source sample, sequenced in a study of OX40 agonist ivuxolimab in advanced cancers. TCRdb's copy holds only in-frame clones and misses some; the assay was immunoSEQ multiplex PCR. The sample records roughly 7,000 clones, around 70% being singletons. Specimen: CD4+ or CD8+ T cells sorted from blood, collected in a trial of the OX40 agonist ivuxolimab. These receptors came from an adult with an advanced solid tumor such as melanoma, head and neck, liver or kidney cancer.

V usage is TRBV5-1 and J usage is TRBJ1-2, with D maybe TRBD1 (5 bases). Per the germline V gene, CDR1 is SGHRS and CDR2 is YFSETQ. Trimming left V 0 bases short and J 3 bases short, with 12 bases between. This CDR3 is 15 amino acids long. CDR3 amino acids: CASSLDSGGDYGYTF. In DNA form, the CDR3 reads TGCGCCAGCAGCTTGGATTCGGGGGGAGACTATGGCTACACCTTC.

The V and J genes are TRBV2 and TRBJ2-7, with no clear D. V lost 3 bases, J lost 1 base, and 13 bases lay in between. The CDR3 consists of 15 residues. Germline CDR1 and CDR2: SNHLY and FYNNEI. CDR3 coding DNA: TGTGCCAGCAGTGAGGAGAGCAACCTATCCTACGAGCAGTACTTC. This sequence encodes CASSEESNLSYEQYF.

V and J are TRBV27 and TRBJ1-1; tentative D call: TRBD1 (6 bases). From germline, CDR1 is MNHEY and CDR2 SMNVEV (reference sequence). This CDR3 region has 13 residues. V dropped 8 bases and J dropped 5 bases, with 15 bases sitting between them. CDR3 sequence reads: CASPLRGPTEAFF. DNA for the CDR3: TGTGCCAGCCCGCTGCGGGGGCCGACTGAAGCTTTCTTT.

This clone was detected only once. The chain carries TRBV5-6 and TRBJ1-1, with D possibly TRBD1 on 6 matching bases. Germline assignment: CDR1 SGHDT and CDR2 YYEEEE. The CDR3 runs to 15 residues. Trimming shortened V by 0 bases and J by 1 base, and 10 bases separated the two germline ends. The CDR3 DNA reads as TGTGCCAGCAGCTTGGGAGGGGGGGCGAACACTGAAGCTTTCTTT. Amino acid sequence: CASSLGGGANTEAFF.

The chain uses TRBV4-2 and TRBJ1-1, with 7 positions matching TRBD1. Germline loops: CDR1 LGHNA, CDR2 YNFKEQ. The ends lost 1 base at V and 0 bases at J; junction bases unmatched: 5. This CDR3 comprises 16 residues. The CDR3 bases are TGTGCCAGCAGCCAAGCCCAGACAGGGATGAACACTGAAGCTTTCTTT. It translates to CASSQAQTGMNTEAFF.

The chain recombines TRBV5-8 with TRBJ2-7; 7 nucleotides match TRBD2. The CDR3 runs 16 residues. Unmatched junction bases numbered 14, after V lost 4 bases and J lost 4 bases. Germline CDR1 and CDR2: SGHTS and YDEGEE. This CDR3 reads CASSLISLDGGYEQYF. CDR3 DNA sequence: TGTGCCAGCAGCCTGATATCGCTGGACGGGGGGTACGAGCAGTACTTC. Together with reference TRBV5-8 and TRBJ2-7, the CDR3 gives the full variable domain: EAGVTQSPTHLIKTRGQQATLRCSPISGHTSVYWYQQALGLGLQFLLWYDEGEERNRGNFPPRFSGRQFPNYSSELNVNALELEDSALYLCASSLISLDGGYEQYFGPGTRLTVT.

A few counts support this clone. The chain is built from TRBV10-3 and TRBJ2-7, with 10 bases identical to TRBD1. The J segment lost 3 bases and the V segment lost 4 bases, leaving 0 bases of the junction unmatched. The CDR3 has 13 amino acids. From germline, CDR1 is ENHRY and CDR2 SYGVKD. The CDR3 is CAISGDRGYEQYF. The CDR3 DNA reads TGTGCCATCAGTGGGGACAGGGGCTACGAGCAGTACTTC.